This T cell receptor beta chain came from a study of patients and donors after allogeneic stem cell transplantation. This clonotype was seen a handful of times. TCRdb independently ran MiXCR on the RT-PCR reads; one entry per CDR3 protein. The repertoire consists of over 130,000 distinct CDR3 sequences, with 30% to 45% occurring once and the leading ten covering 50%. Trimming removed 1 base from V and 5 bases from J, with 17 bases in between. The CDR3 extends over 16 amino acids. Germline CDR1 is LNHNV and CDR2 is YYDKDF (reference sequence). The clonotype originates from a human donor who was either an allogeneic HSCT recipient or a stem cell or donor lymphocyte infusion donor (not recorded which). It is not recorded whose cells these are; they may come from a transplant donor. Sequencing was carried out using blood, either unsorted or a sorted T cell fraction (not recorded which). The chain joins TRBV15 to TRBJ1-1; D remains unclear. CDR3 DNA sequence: TGTGCCACCAGCAGAGCGACGGATACTTATGGGACTGAAGCTTTCTTT. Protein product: CATSRATDTYGTEAFF.